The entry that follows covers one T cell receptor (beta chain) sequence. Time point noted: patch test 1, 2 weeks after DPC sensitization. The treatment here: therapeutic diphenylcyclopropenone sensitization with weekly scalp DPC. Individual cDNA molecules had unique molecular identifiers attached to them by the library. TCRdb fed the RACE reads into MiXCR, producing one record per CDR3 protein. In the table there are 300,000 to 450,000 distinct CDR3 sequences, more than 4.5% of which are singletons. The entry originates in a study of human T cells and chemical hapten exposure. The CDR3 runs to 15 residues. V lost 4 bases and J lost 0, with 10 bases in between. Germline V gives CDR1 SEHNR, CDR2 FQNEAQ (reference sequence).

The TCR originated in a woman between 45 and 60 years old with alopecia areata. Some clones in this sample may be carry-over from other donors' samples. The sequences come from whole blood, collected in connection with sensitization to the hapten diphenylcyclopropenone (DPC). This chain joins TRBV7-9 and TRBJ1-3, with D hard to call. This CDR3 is CASSSSEISGNTIYF. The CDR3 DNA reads TGTGCCAGCAGCTCCTCCGAAATCTCTGGAAACACCATATATTTT.